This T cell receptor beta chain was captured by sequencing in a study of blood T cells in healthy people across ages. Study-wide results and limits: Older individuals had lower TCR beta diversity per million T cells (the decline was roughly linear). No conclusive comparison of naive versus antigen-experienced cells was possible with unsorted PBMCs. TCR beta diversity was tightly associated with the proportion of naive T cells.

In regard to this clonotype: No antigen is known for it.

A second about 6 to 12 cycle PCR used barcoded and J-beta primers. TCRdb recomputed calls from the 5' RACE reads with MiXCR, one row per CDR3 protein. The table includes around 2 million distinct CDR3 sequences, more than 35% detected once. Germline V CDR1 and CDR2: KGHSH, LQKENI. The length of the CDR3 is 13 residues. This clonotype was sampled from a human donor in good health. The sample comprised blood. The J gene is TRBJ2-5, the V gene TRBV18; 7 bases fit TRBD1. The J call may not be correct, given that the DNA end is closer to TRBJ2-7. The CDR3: CASSPRDSHEQYF. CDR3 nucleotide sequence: TGTGCCAGCTCACCAAGGGACAGCCACGAGCAGTACTTC.